This T cell receptor beta chain was found in a study of T cell responses to AZD1222 COVID-19 vaccine. Study-wide context: Analysis merged second doses at about 4 or about 12 weeks.

Data came from immunoSEQ multiplex PCR; TCRdb stores just in-frame clones and leaves some out. The sample has roughly 76,000 clones, approximately 91% seen once. On this clone: The target antigen is unknown.

Points from the study as a whole: Baseline antibody screening turned up just six seropositive AZD1222 recipients. Epitopes outside B.1.351 and B.1.1.7 mutated regions reportedly drew nearly half of spike TCRs. It was only after the peak T cell response that any repertoires were sampled.

Germline V gene data show CDR1 as KGHSH and CDR2 as LQKENI. The CDR3 has 17 residues. V lost 0 bases to trimming and J lost 2 bases; unmatched junction nucleotides: 6. Sequencing was performed on peripheral blood, taken on day 0 of AZD1222 vaccination. The sequence was obtained from an adult in good health. V and J are TRBV18 and TRBJ1-3; 8 nucleotides align to TRBD1. The chain's CDR3 is CASSPPGQAFTGNTIYF. As DNA, the CDR3 is TGTGCCAGCTCACCACCGGGACAGGCCTTCACTGGAAACACCATATATTTT.